This T cell receptor (beta chain) was sequenced during a study of response to subunit inactivated influenza vaccine. A single record per CDR3 protein comes from TCRdb applying MiXCR to the RT-PCR reads. The sample includes about 180,000 distinct CDR3 sequences, about 9% of them seen just once. This clonotype came up many times. Its antigen is not known. Study-level results: After each seasonal influenza vaccination, few new T cells are recruited, the authors suggested.

The clonotype was recovered from a man aged 50 to 60 who received an inactivated influenza vaccine. The starting material was non-naive T cells sorted from PBMCs, obtained on the day of vaccination.

The CDR3 sequence is CASSQESGSTQGEQYF. The DNA for the CDR3 is TGCGCCAGCAGCCAAGAATCGGGGTCCACCCAGGGAGAGCAGTACTTC. The chain joins TRBV4-3 to TRBJ2-7; D is perhaps TRBD1 or TRBD2 (5 bases each). Germline V gene data show CDR1 as LGHNA and CDR2 as YSLEER. The CDR3 consists of 16 residues. The V and J ends lost 0 bases and 7 bases respectively, with 19 bases between them.